This T cell receptor beta chain was identified during a study of low-dose radiotherapy and immunotherapy resistance in tumors. Study summary: Every six weeks patients received intravenous ipilimumab 1 mg/kg, and every two weeks they received intravenous nivolumab 240 mg.

Gene-specific TRAV and TRBV primers were used for first-strand cDNA, covering alpha and beta chains. Using a constant-region primer together with a V-primer adapter, TCRs were subjected to around 20 PCR cycles of amplification. TCRdb reprocessed the reads with MiXCR, giving one entry per CDR3 protein. The top ten clones hold 11% of a sample with tens of thousands of distinct CDR3 sequences, around 32% of them seen once. V gave up 1 base and J gave up 6 bases, with 1 base separating them. The CDR3 is 11 residues long. Looked up from germline, CDR1 is SGHVS and CDR2 is FNYEAQ. Time point defined: before trial treatment. This clonotype occurred many times.

The sequence came from a female donor with ovarian cancer. The source was PBMCs, collected before treatment. This chain uses TRBV7-6 with TRBJ2-1; no clear D. DNA of the CDR3: TGTGCCAGCAGCTTAGGCAATGAGCAGTTCTTC. Translated: CASSLGNEQFF.